The rows below give T cell receptor beta chains drawn from one sample of a study of radiotherapy plus CTLA-4 blockade in lung cancer. Repertoires were generated with immunoSEQ multiplex PCR, while TCRdb's copy carries only in-frame clones and drops some. Of over 85,000 clones in the sample, 88% were seen once. The material was peripheral blood, obtained from a patient treated with radiotherapy plus ipilimumab. Receptors originate from a human donor with non-small cell lung cancer that progressed on radiotherapy plus ipilimumab. The CDR3 runs from the conserved cysteine through the conserved F or W. The order of the fields is J gene, V gene, D gene, clone size, CDR3 protein, CDR3 DNA. The D gene is left open where the match is weak. Where a row states a size, it is once, few, many or the class of an expanded clone; other rows omit it.

J gene: TRBJ2-7; V gene: TRBV5-6; D gene: TRBD1; clone size: NA; CDR3 protein: CASSPSGTGSYEQYF; CDR3 DNA: TGTGCCAGCAGCCCCTCCGGGACAGGGAGCTACGAGCAGTACTTC
J gene: TRBJ2-6; V gene: TRBV13; D gene: NA; clone size: once; CDR3 protein: CASSPGVGAGANVLTF; CDR3 DNA: TGTGCCAGCAGCCCAGGGGTGGGGGCTGGGGCCAACGTCCTGACTTTC
J gene: TRBJ2-7; V gene: TRBV10-2; D gene: TRBD1; clone size: few; CDR3 protein: CASRQGEHFYEQYF; CDR3 DNA: TGCGCCAGTAGGCAGGGGGAACACTTCTACGAGCAGTACTTC
J gene: TRBJ1-1; V gene: TRBV5-1; D gene: NA; clone size: NA; CDR3 protein: CASTLQDLDTEAFF; CDR3 DNA: TGCGCCAGCACTTTACAGGATTTGGACACTGAAGCTTTCTTT
J gene: TRBJ1-4; V gene: TRBV30; D gene: NA; clone size: once; CDR3 protein: CAWSSTRNEKLFF; CDR3 DNA: TGTGCCTGGAGTTCGACTCGTAATGAAAAACTGTTTTTT
J gene: TRBJ1-2; V gene: TRBV6-6; D gene: NA; clone size: NA; CDR3 protein: CASTNTPGAGYTF; CDR3 DNA: TGTGCCAGCACCAACACTCCGGGGGCTGGCTACACCTTC
J gene: TRBJ2-3; V gene: TRBV5-1; D gene: TRBD1; clone size: once; CDR3 protein: CASDTGGATDTQYF; CDR3 DNA: TGCGCCAGCGATACAGGGGGCGCGACAGATACGCAGTATTTT
J gene: TRBJ2-1; V gene: TRBV5-6; D gene: TRBD2; clone size: NA; CDR3 protein: CASSSPAGLAGVHEQFF; CDR3 DNA: TGTGCCAGCAGCTCCCCGGCGGGGCTAGCGGGAGTTCATGAGCAGTTCTTC
J gene: TRBJ2-1; V gene: TRBV29-1; D gene: NA; clone size: NA; CDR3 protein: CSVGRARVSYNEQFF; CDR3 DNA: TGCAGCGTTGGTCGCGCTCGGGTCTCCTACAATGAGCAGTTCTTC
J gene: TRBJ2-1; V gene: TRBV29-1; D gene: TRBD1; clone size: once; CDR3 protein: CSVGRERQGNEQFF; CDR3 DNA: TGCAGCGTTGGAAGAGAGCGACAGGGCAATGAGCAGTTCTTC
J gene: TRBJ2-7; V gene: TRBV9; D gene: NA; clone size: NA; CDR3 protein: CASSVGPGGYEQYF; CDR3 DNA: TGTGCCAGCAGCGTAGGACCAGGCGGGTACGAGCAGTACTTC
J gene: TRBJ1-1; V gene: TRBV27; D gene: NA; clone size: NA; CDR3 protein: CASSRGGVRSTEAFF; CDR3 DNA: TGTGCCAGCAGTAGAGGGGGGGTACGAAGCACTGAAGCTTTCTTT
J gene: TRBJ2-7; V gene: TRBV9; D gene: NA; clone size: NA; CDR3 protein: CASSPSGSDSYEQYF; CDR3 DNA: TGTGCCAGCAGCCCGAGTGGTAGCGACTCCTACGAGCAGTACTTC
J gene: TRBJ2-3; V gene: TRBV5-1; D gene: NA; clone size: NA; CDR3 protein: CASSIDPKITDTQYF; CDR3 DNA: TGCGCCAGCAGCATAGATCCAAAAATCACAGATACGCAGTATTTT
J gene: TRBJ1-1; V gene: TRBV25-1; D gene: NA; clone size: NA; CDR3 protein: CASGVKTEAFF; CDR3 DNA: TGTGCCTCGGGGGTAAAGACTGAAGCTTTCTTT
J gene: TRBJ2-3; V gene: TRBV25-1; D gene: NA; clone size: few; CDR3 protein: CASSEAITDTQYF; CDR3 DNA: TGTGCCAGCAGTGAAGCGATCACAGATACGCAGTATTTT
J gene: TRBJ2-7; V gene: TRBV4-1; D gene: TRBD1; clone size: NA; CDR3 protein: CASSQGGTGKNEQYF; CDR3 DNA: TGCGCCAGCAGCCAGGGAGGGACAGGGAAGAACGAGCAGTACTTC
J gene: TRBJ1-2; V gene: TRBV4-1; D gene: NA; clone size: NA; CDR3 protein: CASSQDRDIGYTF; CDR3 DNA: TGCGCCAGCAGCCAAGATAGGGATATTGGCTACACCTTC
J gene: TRBJ1-2; V gene: TRBV2; D gene: NA; clone size: NA; CDR3 protein: CASKGQGRMYGYTF; CDR3 DNA: TGTGCCAGCAAAGGGCAGGGGAGGATGTATGGCTACACCTTC
J gene: TRBJ2-2; V gene: TRBV19; D gene: TRBD2; clone size: NA; CDR3 protein: CASSILSGRGTGELFF; CDR3 DNA: TGTGCCAGTAGTATCCTTAGCGGGAGAGGGACCGGGGAGCTGTTTTTT
J gene: TRBJ2-7; V gene: TRBV18; D gene: NA; clone size: NA; CDR3 protein: CASSPGGGIGEQYF; CDR3 DNA: TGTGCCAGCTCACCGGGGGGCGGGATTGGTGAGCAGTACTTC
J gene: TRBJ1-2; V gene: TRBV2; D gene: NA; clone size: NA; CDR3 protein: CASIRADQAYGYTF; CDR3 DNA: TGTGCCAGCATCAGAGCGGACCAGGCTTATGGCTACACCTTC
J gene: TRBJ2-7; V gene: TRBV7-2; D gene: NA; clone size: once; CDR3 protein: CASSLDWLDYEQYF; CDR3 DNA: TGTGCCAGCAGCTTAGACTGGCTTGACTACGAGCAGTACTTC
J gene: TRBJ2-3; V gene: TRBV5-1; D gene: TRBD1; clone size: NA; CDR3 protein: CASSLVTGGGTDTQYF; CDR3 DNA: TGCGCCAGCAGCTTGGTGACAGGGGGCGGAACAGATACGCAGTATTTT
J gene: TRBJ2-1; V gene: TRBV7-8; D gene: NA; clone size: NA; CDR3 protein: CASSSERYEQFF; CDR3 DNA: TGTGCCAGCAGCTCTGAGCGATATGAGCAGTTCTTC
J gene: TRBJ2-2; V gene: TRBV19; D gene: NA; clone size: NA; CDR3 protein: CASRTDTPTGELFF; CDR3 DNA: TGTGCCAGTAGAACGGACACCCCCACCGGGGAGCTGTTTTTT
J gene: TRBJ1-5; V gene: TRBV7-9; D gene: NA; clone size: once; CDR3 protein: CASSFQADQPQHF; CDR3 DNA: TGTGCCAGCAGCTTTCAGGCAGATCAGCCCCAGCATTTT
J gene: TRBJ2-4; V gene: TRBV4-1; D gene: TRBD2; clone size: NA; CDR3 protein: CASSPLGLETNIQYF; CDR3 DNA: TGCGCCAGCAGCCCCCTGGGACTAGAAACAAACATTCAGTACTTC
J gene: TRBJ2-7; V gene: TRBV7-9; D gene: NA; clone size: NA; CDR3 protein: CASSFPVSNNEQYF; CDR3 DNA: TGTGCCAGCAGCTTCCCCGTCTCAAACAACGAGCAGTACTTC
J gene: TRBJ2-5; V gene: TRBV30; D gene: NA; clone size: NA; CDR3 protein: CAWSRGQETQYF; CDR3 DNA: TGTGCCTGGAGTCGGGGGCAAGAGACCCAGTACTTC
J gene: TRBJ1-1; V gene: TRBV11-2; D gene: NA; clone size: NA; CDR3 protein: CASSRPELNTEAFF; CDR3 DNA: TGTGCCAGCAGCCGCCCCGAGTTGAACACTGAAGCTTTCTTT
J gene: TRBJ2-1; V gene: TRBV10-3; D gene: TRBD2; clone size: NA; CDR3 protein: CAISGGTTPSSYNEQFF; CDR3 DNA: TGTGCCATCAGCGGAGGGACTACCCCAAGCTCCTACAATGAGCAGTTCTTC
J gene: TRBJ2-1; V gene: TRBV7-9; D gene: NA; clone size: NA; CDR3 protein: CASSLYSGVQFF; CDR3 DNA: TGTGCCAGCAGCTTGTATTCGGGGGTGCAGTTCTTC
J gene: TRBJ2-3; V gene: TRBV6-4; D gene: NA; clone size: NA; CDR3 protein: CASSSGDSTDTQYF; CDR3 DNA: TGTGCCAGCAGCTCCGGTGATAGCACAGATACGCAGTATTTT
J gene: TRBJ1-1; V gene: TRBV7-2; D gene: NA; clone size: NA; CDR3 protein: CASSGQSNTEAFF; CDR3 DNA: TGTGCCAGCAGCGGGCAGAGCAACACTGAAGCTTTCTTT
J gene: TRBJ2-7; V gene: TRBV15; D gene: TRBD2; clone size: NA; CDR3 protein: CATSGEREDSYEQYF; CDR3 DNA: TGTGCCACCAGCGGGGAGCGGGAGGACTCCTACGAGCAGTACTTC
J gene: TRBJ2-1; V gene: TRBV7-6; D gene: NA; clone size: NA; CDR3 protein: CASSDRSGTIFRQFF; CDR3 DNA: TGTGCCAGCAGCGACAGATCGGGCACAATTTTTAGGCAGTTCTTC
J gene: TRBJ2-2; V gene: TRBV15; D gene: NA; clone size: NA; CDR3 protein: CATSRGGNTGELFF; CDR3 DNA: TGTGCCACCAGCAGAGGTGGGAACACCGGGGAGCTGTTTTTT
J gene: TRBJ1-1; V gene: TRBV5-4; D gene: TRBD1; clone size: few; CDR3 protein: CASSTGGGSGTEAFF; CDR3 DNA: TGTGCCAGCAGCACAGGGGGGGGGTCGGGCACTGAAGCTTTCTTT
J gene: TRBJ2-7; V gene: TRBV10-3; D gene: NA; clone size: once; CDR3 protein: CAISESGSLYEQYF; CDR3 DNA: TGTGCCATCAGTGAGTCGGGGAGTCTGTACGAGCAGTACTTC
J gene: TRBJ2-1; V gene: TRBV10-1; D gene: TRBD2; clone size: NA; CDR3 protein: CASSPSKGGYNEQFF; CDR3 DNA: TGCGCCAGCAGCCCATCGAAGGGAGGGTACAATGAGCAGTTCTTC
J gene: TRBJ2-7; V gene: TRBV5-1; D gene: NA; clone size: NA; CDR3 protein: CASSVGANPYEQYF; CDR3 DNA: TGCGCCAGCAGCGTCGGGGCCAACCCCTACGAGCAGTACTTC
J gene: TRBJ1-1; V gene: TRBV6-6; D gene: TRBD1; clone size: few; CDR3 protein: CASSYDRQGLEAFF; CDR3 DNA: TGTGCCAGCAGTTACGACCGACAGGGACTCGAAGCTTTCTTT
J gene: TRBJ1-1; V gene: TRBV9; D gene: TRBD1; clone size: NA; CDR3 protein: CASSPGQGTNTEAFF; CDR3 DNA: TGTGCCAGCAGCCCAGGACAGGGGACGAACACTGAAGCTTTCTTT
J gene: TRBJ1-1; V gene: TRBV7-3; D gene: NA; clone size: NA; CDR3 protein: CASSLMGGTEAFF; CDR3 DNA: TGTGCCAGCAGCTTAATGGGGGGAACTGAAGCTTTCTTT
J gene: TRBJ2-2; V gene: TRBV30; D gene: NA; clone size: once; CDR3 protein: CAWSPYAGELFF; CDR3 DNA: TGTGCCTGGAGCCCCTACGCCGGGGAGCTGTTTTTT
J gene: TRBJ2-3; V gene: TRBV7-8; D gene: TRBD1; clone size: NA; CDR3 protein: CASSLATGTDDFRTDTQYF; CDR3 DNA: TGTGCCAGCAGCTTAGCCACCGGGACAGACGATTTCCGCACAGATACGCAGTATTTT
J gene: TRBJ2-5; V gene: TRBV7-9; D gene: NA; clone size: NA; CDR3 protein: CASSLGDTGYQETQYF; CDR3 DNA: TGTGCCAGCAGCTTAGGAGACACAGGGTACCAAGAGACCCAGTACTTC
J gene: TRBJ2-2; V gene: TRBV6-4; D gene: TRBD2; clone size: NA; CDR3 protein: CASSAGTSTGELFF; CDR3 DNA: TGTGCCAGCAGTGCCGGGACTAGCACCGGGGAGCTGTTTTTT
J gene: TRBJ2-2; V gene: TRBV27; D gene: NA; clone size: NA; CDR3 protein: CASSLDDTGELFF; CDR3 DNA: TGTGCCAGCAGTTTGGACGACACCGGGGAGCTGTTTTTT
J gene: TRBJ1-4; V gene: TRBV4-1; D gene: TRBD1; clone size: NA; CDR3 protein: CASSQLGATTGTGNEKLFF; CDR3 DNA: TGCGCCAGCAGCCAATTGGGGGCTACGACCGGGACAGGGAATGAAAAACTGTTTTTT
J gene: TRBJ2-1; V gene: TRBV19; D gene: TRBD2; clone size: NA; CDR3 protein: CASGLAGPSGNEQFF; CDR3 DNA: TGTGCCAGCGGACTAGCGGGACCTTCGGGGAATGAGCAGTTCTTC
J gene: TRBJ2-7; V gene: TRBV25-1; D gene: NA; clone size: NA; CDR3 protein: CASQSEVGGGHEQYF; CDR3 DNA: TGTGCCAGCCAATCAGAGGTGGGAGGGGGCCACGAGCAGTACTTC
J gene: TRBJ2-7; V gene: TRBV14; D gene: TRBD1; clone size: NA; CDR3 protein: CASSQMRTGGEQYF; CDR3 DNA: TGTGCCAGCAGCCAGATGCGAACAGGGGGCGAGCAGTACTTC